Listed here are 23 T cell receptor beta chains from one sample, sequenced in a study of CD8+ T cells in alopecia areata. Investigators isolated RNA and reverse transcribed it into cDNA to act as the sequencing template. TCRdb's table, derived via immunoSEQ multiplex PCR, lists solely in-frame clones and lacks some. Among some 12,000 clones listed, approximately 61% were seen once. Peripheral blood, together with lesional scalp punch biopsies, was collected from alopecia areata patients. Sequencing input: skin. The origin of the receptors is a human donor with alopecia areata.

CDR3: CASSQGRPYEQYF. CDR3 DNA: TGTGCCAGCAGCCAAGGAAGACCCTACGAGCAGTACTTC. The chain couples TRBV14 to TRBJ2-7; D unclear. Per germline, CDR1 SGHDN and CDR2 FVKESK. This CDR3 spans 13 amino acids. V gave up 1 base and J gave up 2 bases, with 6 bases separating them. The variable domain in full, with the rest retrieved from reference TRBV14 and TRBJ2-7, is EAGVTQFPSHSVIEKGQTVTLRCDPISGHDNLYWYRRVMGKEIKFLLHFVKESKQDESGMPNNRFLAERTGGTYSTLKVQPAELEDSGVYFCASSQGRPYEQYFGPGTRLTVT.

The chain's CDR3 is CASSLSVGNEQFF. The CDR3 nucleotides read TGTGCCAGCAGCTTATCGGTCGGAAATGAGCAGTTCTTC. The chain has TRBV7-2 and TRBJ2-1; D is unclear. Germline loops: CDR1 SGHTA, CDR2 FQGNSA. The V and J ends lost 2 bases and 7 bases respectively, with 9 bases between them. CDR3 length: 13 amino acids.

The chain combines TRBV27 with TRBJ2-1, with D tentatively TRBD1 (5 bases). CDR1 and CDR2 (germline): MNHEY, SMNVEV (reference sequence). This CDR3 is 11 amino acids long. Trimming pared 4 bases from V and 10 bases from J, leaving 8 bases between. The CDR3 loop reads CASSSDIEQFF. Written as DNA, the CDR3 is TGTGCCAGCAGTTCGGACATCGAGCAGTTCTTC.

The chain carries TRBV27 and TRBJ2-7; 7 bases are shared with TRBD1. CDR3 length equals 15 residues. V was pared by 6 bases and J by 1 base, with 9 bases of the junction left unmatched. Germline lookup yields CDR1 MNHEY and CDR2 SMNVEV (reference sequence). CDR3 in amino acids: CASRLQGSPSYEQYF. For the CDR3, the DNA is TGTGCCAGCAGGCTACAGGGGTCCCCATCCTACGAGCAGTACTTC.

The table lists this clone with a few counts. This sequence joins TRBV30 and TRBJ2-1, with 8 bases aligning to TRBD1. This CDR3 comprises 12 residues. Per germline, CDR1 GTSNPN and CDR2 SVGIG (reference sequence). Unmatched junction bases numbered 6, after V lost 5 bases and J lost 9 bases. DNA for the CDR3: TGTGCCTGGGATCGACAGGGGTTTGAGCAGTTCTTC. Protein product: CAWDRQGFEQFF.

V is TRBV29-1 and J is TRBJ1-4, with D tentatively TRBD1 (5 bases). V was clipped by 7 bases and J by 0 bases, with 18 bases between them. The CDR3 consists of 16 residues. Per the germline V gene, CDR1 is SQVTM and CDR2 is ANQGSEA. As DNA, the CDR3 is TGCAGCGCAAGACCCGGGACTCCGGCAACTAATGAAAAACTGTTTTTT. Residues: CSARPGTPATNEKLFF.

The gene calls are TRBV4-1 and TRBJ1-2; TRBD1 matches at 9 bases. Losses at the gene ends were 4 bases for V and 9 bases for J; bases not matched to a gene: 9. Germline assignment: CDR1 MGHRA and CDR2 YSYEKL. CDR3 size: 14 residues. The CDR3, as DNA: TGCGCCAGCAGCCCTGACGGGACAGGGTTTAGCTACACCTTC. Residues: CASSPDGTGFSYTF.

This clone was detected a few times. The chain's CDR3 is CAWGLAGGEQFF. For the CDR3, the DNA is TGTGCCTGGGGACTAGCGGGAGGTGAGCAGTTCTTC. This chain uses TRBV30 with TRBJ2-1; 14 bases align to TRBD2. Germline V lookup: CDR1 GTSNPN, CDR2 SVGIG (reference sequence). The ends lost 5 bases at V and 9 bases at J; junction bases unmatched: 0. The CDR3 spans 12 residues.

This chain uses TRBV6-5 with TRBJ1-4, with D maybe TRBD1 (5 bases). The CDR3 length is 14 residues. V was trimmed by 7 bases and J by 7 bases, leaving 16 bases between them. Germline CDR1 and CDR2: MNHEY and SVGAGI. The CDR3 loop reads CASKDQGWSEKLFF. CDR3 in DNA: TGTGCCAGCAAAGACCAGGGATGGAGTGAAAAACTGTTTTTT.

The rearrangement links TRBV29-1 to TRBJ2-5; D is perhaps TRBD1 or TRBD2 (6 bases each). The CDR3 length is 17 residues. Between the trimmed V and J ends, which lost 2 bases and 1 base, there was a span of 20 bases. Germline V gene data show CDR1 as SQVTM and CDR2 as ANQGSEA. CDR3 sequence (DNA): TGCAGCGTTGAAAACCCGGGGGCCCCGAGAGGCCAAGAGACCCAGTACTTC. Translation: CSVENPGAPRGQETQYF.

This clone was counted between two and nine times. Other DNA sequences from this sample encode an identical CDR3 as well. The DNA of the CDR3 is TGTGCCAGCAGGGGACAGGGCGCCTACGAGCAGTACTTC. It yields the protein CASRGQGAYEQYF. The V gene is TRBV6-5, the J gene TRBJ2-7, with TRBD1 matching 9 bases. CDR3 length: 13 amino acids. The trim removed 6 bases at V and 2 bases at J, leaving 2 bases unmatched. Germline values: CDR1 MNHEY, CDR2 SVGAGI.

The J gene is TRBJ2-1, the V gene TRBV7-2, with TRBD2 as a possible D gene (6 bases). V was shortened by 2 bases and J by 6 bases, with 11 bases between the two germline ends. This CDR3 contains 14 residues. The germline V gene has CDR1 SGHTA and CDR2 FQGNSA. This chain's CDR3 is CASSLQSGGNEQFF. CDR3 in DNA: TGTGCCAGCAGCTTACAGTCCGGGGGCAATGAGCAGTTCTTC.

CDR3 sequence (DNA): TGTGCCAGCAGCCAAGATAGCCACGGGGGAAATGAAAAACTGTTTTTT. Translating gives CASSQDSHGGNEKLFF. The chain combines TRBV4-2 with TRBJ1-4; perhaps TRBD1 as D (5 bases). Germline-derived CDR1 and CDR2 are LGHNA and YNFKEQ. The CDR3 totals 16 residues. V was cut by 0 bases and J by 5 bases, with 13 bases left in between.

The chain has TRBV9 and TRBJ2-7, with D perhaps TRBD2 (6 bases). The CDR3 covers 15 residues. With 2 bases removed from V and 2 bases from J, the gap between germline ends came to 14 bases. Germline loops: CDR1 SGDLS, CDR2 YYNGEE. CDR3 DNA sequence: TGTGCCAGCAGCGTCGGAGCGGGTATAGCCTACGAGCAGTACTTC. Translated: CASSVGAGIAYEQYF.

The chain is built from TRBV5-1 and TRBJ2-1; 10 bases match TRBD2. Germline CDR1 is SGHRS and CDR2 is YFSETQ. Trimming removed 0 bases from V and 7 bases from J; junction bases left unmatched: 7. The CDR3 runs to 16 residues. CDR3 in amino acids: CASSLDRLAGANEQFF. The CDR3 DNA sequence: TGCGCCAGCAGCTTGGATAGGCTAGCGGGAGCAAATGAGCAGTTCTTC. Full variable domain (outside the CDR3, taken from reference TRBV5-1 and TRBJ2-1): KAGVTQTPRYLIKTRGQQVTLSCSPISGHRSVSWYQQTPGQGLQFLFEYFSETQRNKGNFPGRFSGRQFSNSRSEMNVSTLELGDSALYLCASSLDRLAGANEQFFGPGTRLTVL.

This clone was detected a few times. The rearrangement uses TRBV28 and TRBJ2-6, with a weak D call TRBD2 (6 bases). Germline V gene data show CDR1 as MDHEN and CDR2 as SYDVKM. V lost 3 bases and J 0 bases, leaving 15 bases between the germline ends. The CDR3 runs 18 residues. In DNA, the CDR3 is TGTGCCAGCAGTTTGCAGGAAATGGGACTCTCTGGGGCCAACGTCCTGACTTTC. Protein product: CASSLQEMGLSGANVLTF.

This clone appeared a single time. The V call is TRBV29-1, the J call TRBJ2-5; the match to TRBD2 covers 14 bases. This CDR3 spans 15 amino acids. Germline V CDR1 and CDR2: SQVTM, ANQGSEA. V gave up 3 bases and J gave up 4 bases; unmatched junction bases: 4. The CDR3 spells CSVDGTSGSGETQYF. The CDR3 DNA reads as TGCAGCGTTGATGGGACTAGCGGGAGTGGAGAGACCCAGTACTTC.

The J gene is TRBJ2-1, the V gene TRBV6-5; no clear D gene. The CDR3 sequence is 14 residues long. Between the trimmed V and J ends, which lost 0 bases and 9 bases, there was a span of 12 bases. CDR1 is MNHEY, CDR2 SVGAGI, per germline. The CDR3 DNA sequence: TGTGCCAGCAGTTACTCGATCGCTAGTCTTGAGCAGTTCTTC. It yields the protein CASSYSIASLEQFF.

The gene calls are TRBV7-9 and TRBJ2-7; D is unresolved. Trimming pared 5 bases from V and 2 bases from J, leaving 4 bases between. Germline CDR1 is SEHNR and CDR2 is FQNEAQ (reference sequence). The CDR3 runs 11 residues. In nucleotides, the CDR3 is TGTGCCAGCAGCCATACCTACGAGCAGTACTTC. Translated: CASSHTYEQYF.

CDR3 nucleotides: TGTGCCAGCCAGCGGGAGGTTCGGGAGACCCAGTACTTC. Its translation: CASQREVRETQYF. This rearrangement joins TRBV7-9 to TRBJ2-5; 9 nucleotides agree with TRBD2. V lost 8 bases to trimming and J lost 5 bases; unmatched junction nucleotides: 6. From germline, CDR1 is SEHNR and CDR2 FQNEAQ (reference sequence). The CDR3 runs to 13 residues.

The V call is TRBV7-9, the J call TRBJ1-1; the D gene is possibly TRBD1 (5 bases). Germline V gene data show CDR1 as SEHNR and CDR2 as FQNEAQ (reference sequence). The CDR3 is 14 residues long. The V and J ends lost 3 bases and 7 bases respectively, with 15 bases between them. The CDR3 here is CASSLARATDEAFF. The CDR3 DNA follows: TGTGCCAGCAGCTTGGCCAGGGCGACGGATGAAGCTTTCTTT.

The table lists this clone with a few counts. The V gene is TRBV7-9, the J gene TRBJ2-1, with D possibly TRBD1 on 6 matching bases. Trimming shortened V by 5 bases and J by 5 bases, and 22 bases separated the two germline ends. Germline values: CDR1 SEHNR, CDR2 FQNEAQ (reference sequence). This CDR3 spans 17 amino acids. The CDR3 coding sequence is TGTGCCAGCAGCCGTAAAACCAACACAGGGATGCACAATGAGCAGTTCTTC. Its protein is CASSRKTNTGMHNEQFF.

This clone was counted a few times. The chain joins TRBV25-1 to TRBJ2-4; D is perhaps TRBD1 or TRBD2 (5 bases each). Trimming pared 3 bases from V and 6 bases from J, leaving 9 bases between. Germline CDR1 reads MGHDK; CDR2 reads SYGVNS. There are 13 residues in the CDR3. The CDR3 reads CASSDRGLNIQYF. Here the CDR3 DNA reads TGTGCCAGCAGTGACCGGGGCTTAAACATTCAGTACTTC.